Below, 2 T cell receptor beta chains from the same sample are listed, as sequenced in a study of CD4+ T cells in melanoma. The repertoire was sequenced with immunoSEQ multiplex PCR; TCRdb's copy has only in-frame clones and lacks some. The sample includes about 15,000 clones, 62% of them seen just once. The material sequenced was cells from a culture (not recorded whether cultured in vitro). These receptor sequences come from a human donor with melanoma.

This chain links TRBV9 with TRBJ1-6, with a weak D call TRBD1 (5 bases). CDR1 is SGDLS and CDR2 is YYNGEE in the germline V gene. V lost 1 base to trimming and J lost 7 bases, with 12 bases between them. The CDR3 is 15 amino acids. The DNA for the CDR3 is TGTGCCAGCAGCGTATCAACAGGCGCGAATTCACCCCTCCACTTT. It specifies CASSVSTGANSPLHF.

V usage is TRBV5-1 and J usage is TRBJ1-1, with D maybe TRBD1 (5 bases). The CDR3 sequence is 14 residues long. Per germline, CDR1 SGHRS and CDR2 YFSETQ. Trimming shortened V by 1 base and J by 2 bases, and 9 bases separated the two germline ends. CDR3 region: CASSLMTENTEAFF. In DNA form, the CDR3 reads TGCGCCAGCAGCTTGATGACAGAAAACACTGAAGCTTTCTTT.